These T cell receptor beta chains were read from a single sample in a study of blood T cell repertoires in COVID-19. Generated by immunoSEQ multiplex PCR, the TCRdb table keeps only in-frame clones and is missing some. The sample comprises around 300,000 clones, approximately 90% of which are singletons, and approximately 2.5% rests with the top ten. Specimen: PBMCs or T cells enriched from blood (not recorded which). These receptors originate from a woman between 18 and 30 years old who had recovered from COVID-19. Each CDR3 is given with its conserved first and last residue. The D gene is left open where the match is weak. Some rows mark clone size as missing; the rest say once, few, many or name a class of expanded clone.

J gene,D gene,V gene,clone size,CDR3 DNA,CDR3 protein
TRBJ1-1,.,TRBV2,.,TGTGCCAGCAGTAGCGTGGGGAACACTGAAGCTTTCTTT,CASSSVGNTEAFF
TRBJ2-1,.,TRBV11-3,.,TGTGCCAGCAGCTTAGGGGTAACAGGGGAGCAGTTCTTC,CASSLGVTGEQFF
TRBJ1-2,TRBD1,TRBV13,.,TGTGCCAGCAGCTCCCTCGGACAGGGGGCACGAGGCTACACCTTC,CASSSLGQGARGYTF
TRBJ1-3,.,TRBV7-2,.,TGTGCCAGCAGCTCAGGACTGGCTAAGGCTGGAAACACCATATATTTT,CASSSGLAKAGNTIYF
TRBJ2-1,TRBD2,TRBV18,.,TGTGCCAGCTCACCCCTAGCGGGGGCCAATGAGCAGTTCTTC,CASSPLAGANEQFF
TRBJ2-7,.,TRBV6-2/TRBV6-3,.,TGTGCCAGCAGTCAGGAGGCGACGCCCGAGGACGAGCAGTACTTC,CASSQEATPEDEQYF
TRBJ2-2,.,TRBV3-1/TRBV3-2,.,TGTGCCAGCAGCCCTCGGGACTACACCGGGGAGCTGTTTTTT,CASSPRDYTGELFF
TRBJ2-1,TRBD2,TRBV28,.,TGTGCCAGCAGTCAGACTAGCGGGGGATTTCTCTCCTACAATGAGCAGTTCTTC,CASSQTSGGFLSYNEQFF
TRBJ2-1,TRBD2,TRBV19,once,TGTGCCAGTAACACGGGAGGGGTTCTAAGCTCCTACAATGAGCAGTTCTTC,CASNTGGVLSSYNEQFF
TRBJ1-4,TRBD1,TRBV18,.,TGTGCCAGCTCTCGGGACAGGTTAAACGAAAAACTGTTTTTT,CASSRDRLNEKLFF
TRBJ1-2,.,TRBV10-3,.,TGTGCCATCAGTGCCGACTCGTATGGCTACACCTTC,CAISADSYGYTF
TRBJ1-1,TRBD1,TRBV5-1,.,TGCGCCAGCAGCTCCTTACAGGGGATGAACACTGAAGCTTTCTTT,CASSSLQGMNTEAFF
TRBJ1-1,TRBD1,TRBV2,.,TGTGCCAGCAGTCTGGACAGGGACTTCACTGAAGCTTTCTTT,CASSLDRDFTEAFF
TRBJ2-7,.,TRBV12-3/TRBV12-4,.,TGTGCCAGCAGTACAGGGTCCTACGAGCAGTACTTC,CASSTGSYEQYF
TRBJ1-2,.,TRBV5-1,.,TGCGCCAGCAGCTTGGGCGGGACCGAGAACTATGGCTACACCTTC,CASSLGGTENYGYTF
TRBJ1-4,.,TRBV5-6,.,TGTGCCAGCATCTCTTGGGGGGTTGGTGAAAAACTGTTTTTT,CASISWGVGEKLFF
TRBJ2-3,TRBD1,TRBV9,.,TGTGCCAGCAGCGTAGGGGGACAGGGGTGGGATACGCAGTATTTT,CASSVGGQGWDTQYF
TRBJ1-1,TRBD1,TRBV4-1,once,TGCGCCAGCAGCCAATGGGGACAGGAGAACACTGAAGCTTTCTTT,CASSQWGQENTEAFF
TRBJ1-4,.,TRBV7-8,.,TGTGCCAGCAGCTCTTTCAGGGTAGGGGATGAAAAACTGTTTTTT,CASSSFRVGDEKLFF
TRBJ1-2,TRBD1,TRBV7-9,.,TGTGCCAGCAGCATCCCAGGGGGTGTCGACTATGGCTACACCTTC,CASSIPGGVDYGYTF
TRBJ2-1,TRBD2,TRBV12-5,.,TGTGCTAGTGGTTTGGGCCCGGGGGGTTCCTACAATGAGCAGTTCTTC,CASGLGPGGSYNEQFF
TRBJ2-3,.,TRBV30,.,TGTGCCTGGAACTCGGGGAACGCAGATACGCAGTATTTT,CAWNSGNADTQYF
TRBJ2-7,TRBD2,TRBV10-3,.,TGTGCCATCAGTCTCGGACTAGCGGGGGGAGAGCAGTACTTC,CAISLGLAGGEQYF
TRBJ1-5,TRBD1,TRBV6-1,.,TGTGCCAGCAGTGAAGCGTGGGGGACAGCCACGCAGCATTTT,CASSEAWGTATQHF
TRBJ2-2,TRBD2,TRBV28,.,TGTGCCAGCAGTTTCCCTCTCGGGGGGGCGAACACCGGGGAGCTGTTTTTT,CASSFPLGGANTGELFF
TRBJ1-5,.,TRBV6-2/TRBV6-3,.,TGTGCCAGCAGCAACAGGGTGGGTCAGCCCCAGCATTTT,CASSNRVGQPQHF
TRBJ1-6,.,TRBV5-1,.,TGCGCCAGCAGCTTGTCGGCAGGGGACGATAATTCACCCCTCCACTTT,CASSLSAGDDNSPLHF
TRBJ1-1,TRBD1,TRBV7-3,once,TGTGCCAGCAGCTTACGGGACAGAACTATGAACACTGAAGCTTTCTTT,CASSLRDRTMNTEAFF
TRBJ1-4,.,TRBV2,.,TGTGCCGGATTAGCCTGGCGGGAAAAACTGTTTTTT,CAGLAWREKLFF
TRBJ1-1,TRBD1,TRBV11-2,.,TGTGCCAGCAGCCCACGAGGGGGATGGACAGGGACGTTGAACACTGAAGCTTTCTTT,CASSPRGGWTGTLNTEAFF
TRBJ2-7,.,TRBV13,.,TGTGCCAGCAGCCCTAGCCGCTCCTACGAGCAGTACTTC,CASSPSRSYEQYF
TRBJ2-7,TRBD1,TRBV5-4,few,TGTGCCAGCAGCTTGTTAGCAGGGGGCCGCGAGCAGTACTTC,CASSLLAGGREQYF
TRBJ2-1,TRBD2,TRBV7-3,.,TGTGCCAGCAGCTATACCGGGACTAACTACAATGAGCAGTTCTTC,CASSYTGTNYNEQFF
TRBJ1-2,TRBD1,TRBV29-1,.,TGCAGCGTTTCCCCCGGGACAGGGCATGGCTACACCTTC,CSVSPGTGHGYTF
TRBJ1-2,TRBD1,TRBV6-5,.,TGTGCCAGCAGTTACACCGGACAGGGGGAGCTATATGGCTACACCTTC,CASSYTGQGELYGYTF
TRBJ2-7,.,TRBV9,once,TGTGCCAGCAGCGTAGTGGCCGGGGGGACATATTACTACGAGCAGTACTTC,CASSVVAGGTYYYEQYF
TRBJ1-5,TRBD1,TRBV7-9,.,TGTGCCAGCAGACAGGGGGCCAATCAGCCCCAGCATTTT,CASRQGANQPQHF
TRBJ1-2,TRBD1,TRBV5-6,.,TGTGCCAGCAGCTTAGATGACAGGGGGCGCGGAGGCTACACCTTC,CASSLDDRGRGGYTF
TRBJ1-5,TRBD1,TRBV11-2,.,TGTGCCAGCAGCTTATGGGACAGCCTCAAGCCCCAGCATTTT,CASSLWDSLKPQHF
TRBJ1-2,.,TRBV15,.,TGTGCCACCAGCAGAGGTTGGACAGCGAATATCTATGGCTACACCTTC,CATSRGWTANIYGYTF
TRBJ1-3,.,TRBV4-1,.,TGCGCCAGCAGCAAGCGACAGGACTCTGGAAACACCATATATTTT,CASSKRQDSGNTIYF
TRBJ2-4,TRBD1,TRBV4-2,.,TGTGCCAGCAGCCAAGATTCCGGACAGGGGGTAAAAAACATTCAGTACTTC,CASSQDSGQGVKNIQYF